The 30 T cell receptor beta chains listed next were all sequenced from one sample in a study of early T cells in non-severe SARS-CoV-2 infection. TCRdb re-called the 5' RACE reads with MiXCR, one entry per CDR3 protein. The sample records more than 45,000 distinct CDR3 sequences, 6.2% being singletons. Sequenced material: whole blood, taken at baseline. The receptors come from an adult who was a healthcare worker with PCR-confirmed SARS-CoV-2 infection or an uninfected control (not recorded which).

The gene calls are TRBV7-2 and TRBJ2-7, with 9 bases aligning to TRBD1. The CDR3 length is 14 residues. Germline loops: CDR1 SGHTA, CDR2 FQGNSA. With 5 bases clipped from V and 4 bases from J, the junction kept 6 bases outside the gene matches. The CDR3 DNA reads as TGTGCCAGCAGCAACCTGGACAGGGGATACGAGCAGTACTTC. Translation gives CASSNLDRGYEQYF.

The chain combines TRBV2 with TRBJ2-1; D ambiguous. CDR1 and CDR2 (germline): SNHLY, FYNNEI. V was clipped by 7 bases and J by 2 bases, with 9 bases between them. This CDR3 is 13 amino acids long. The CDR3 bases are TGTGCCAGCATGGTGCGCCCCTACAATGAGCAGTTCTTC. Translated: CASMVRPYNEQFF.

Many counts were recorded for this clonotype. This chain uses TRBV6-5 with TRBJ1-5; D perhaps matches TRBD1 (5 bases). The CDR3 is 12 amino acids. V was clipped by 7 bases and J by 11 bases, with 15 bases between them. Germline V gene data show CDR1 as MNHEY and CDR2 as SVGAGI. The CDR3 sequence is CASMDLGRAQHF. CDR3 in DNA: TGTGCCAGCATGGATCTGGGACGGGCCCAGCATTTT.

Many counts were recorded for this clonotype. The J gene is TRBJ2-7, the V gene TRBV3-1; D is uncertain. The CDR3 covers 13 residues. Germline V CDR1 and CDR2: LGHDT, YNNKEL (reference sequence). The ends were cut back, 3 bases at V and 6 bases at J, with 12 bases in the middle. In DNA form, the CDR3 reads TGTGCCAGCAGCCAGGCCGGCAGTCGCGAGCAGTACTTC. As protein: CASSQAGSREQYF.

There are a few counts of this clonotype. The junction and the germline gene differ at one end; a read error may be behind it. J is TRBJ2-3 and V is TRBV6-2 or TRBV6-3, with TRBD1 matching over 7 bases. Germline V CDR1 and CDR2: MNHEY, SVGEGT. This CDR3 has 17 amino acids. The CDR3 spells CASSIPGQRWSTDAQYF. CDR3 DNA sequence: TGTGCCAGCAGTATCCCGGGACAGCGTTGGAGCACAGATGCGCAGTATTTT.

This clonotype appeared a few times. V and J are TRBV4-2 and TRBJ1-2, with D unclear. The CDR3 spans 13 residues. V was shortened by 0 bases and J by 8 bases, with 10 bases between the two germline ends. The germline CDR1 and CDR2 sequences are LGHNA and YNFKEQ. CDR3 region: CASSQDQAAGYTF. CDR3 DNA: TGTGCCAGCAGCCAAGATCAGGCGGCCGGCTACACCTTC.

This clonotype has a count of ten or more. DNA for the CDR3: TGCGCCAGCAGCTTGGACTCCTTTGAACCCCAGCATTTT. This translates into CASSLDSFEPQHF. The chain combines TRBV5-1 with TRBJ1-5; D not resolved. The CDR3 length is 13 residues. The germline V and J ends were trimmed by 0 bases and 10 bases, with 11 bases remaining between them. CDR1 is SGHRS and CDR2 is YFSETQ in the germline V gene. Filled out from reference TRBV5-1 and TRBJ1-5, the complete variable domain reads KAGVTQTPRYLIKTRGQQVTLSCSPISGHRSVSWYQQTPGQGLQFLFEYFSETQRNKGNFPGRFSGRQFSNSRSEMNVSTLELGDSALYLCASSLDSFEPQHFGDGTRLSIL.

This clonotype was found a few times. CDR3 protein: CASSPKFNYGYTF. The CDR3 DNA reads TGTGCCAGCAGTCCAAAATTTAACTATGGCTACACCTTC. The chain couples TRBV28 to TRBJ1-2, with D hard to call. V gave up 5 bases and J gave up 1 base, with 8 bases separating them. The CDR3 is 13 amino acids. The germline V gene has CDR1 MDHEN and CDR2 SYDVKM.

The table lists this clonotype with many counts. The J gene is TRBJ1-3, the V gene TRBV7-2; D gene unclear. The length of the CDR3 is 15 residues. The germline gives CDR1 SGHTA, CDR2 FQGNSA. Trimming stripped 6 bases from V and 4 bases from J, with 16 bases between. The CDR3, as DNA: TGTGCCAGCAGGTTAATGGCTACGGGAGGAAACACCATATATTTT. Translation gives CASRLMATGGNTIYF.

By share, this clonotype counts as medium-sized (0.01 to 0.1%). J is TRBJ1-5 and V is TRBV29-1; D may be TRBD1 (6 bases). The CDR3 loop spans 12 amino acids. In germline, CDR1 is SQVTM, CDR2 ANQGSEA. With 6 bases removed from V and 4 bases from J, the gap between germline ends came to 10 bases. CDR3 amino acids: CSVGGANQPQHF. The CDR3 DNA is TGCAGCGTCGGGGGGGCTAATCAGCCCCAGCATTTT. The whole variable domain, remainder taken from reference TRBV29-1 and TRBJ1-5, is SAVISQKPSRDICQRGTSLTIQCQVDSQVTMMFWYRQQPGQSLTLIATANQGSEATYESGFVIDKFPISRPNLTFSTLTVSNMSPEDSSIYLCSVGGANQPQHFGDGTRLSIL.

This chain uses TRBV28 with TRBJ1-1; D remains unclear. Germline V CDR1 and CDR2: MDHEN, SYDVKM. V lost 10 bases, J lost 5 bases, and 14 bases lay in between. The CDR3 covers 12 residues. CDR3 nucleotides: TGTGCCACCTCATTGCTAGGGACTGAAGCTTTCTTT. Translated, it gives CATSLLGTEAFF.

In this sample, this clonotype turned up a few times. This rearrangement joins TRBV29-1 to TRBJ2-2, with 8 bases aligning to TRBD2. The CDR3 totals 15 residues. Per the germline V gene, CDR1 is SQVTM and CDR2 is ANQGSEA. Trimming took 4 bases from V and 1 from J; bases not matched to a gene: 5. CDR3 in DNA: TGCAGCGTTGCAGGGCTAGCGGGGAACACCGGGGAGCTGTTTTTT. Protein: CSVAGLAGNTGELFF.

In this sample, this clonotype turned up many times. This chain connects TRBV10-3 to TRBJ1-1, with D perhaps TRBD1 (5 bases). This CDR3 region has 14 residues. Germline V gives CDR1 ENHRY, CDR2 SYGVKD. Trimming removed 4 bases at V and 1 base at J, with 10 bases between. In nucleotides, the CDR3 is TGTGCCATCAGTGGGGGACGGACGAACACTGAAGCTTTCTTT. This sequence encodes CAISGGRTNTEAFF.

This clonotype was observed a few times. The V and J genes are TRBV7-9 and TRBJ2-5; a weak D match, TRBD2 (6 bases). Germline CDR1 SEHNR, CDR2 FQNEAQ (reference sequence). The V and J ends lost 3 bases and 7 bases respectively, with 18 bases between them. This CDR3 contains 15 residues. DNA of the CDR3: TGTGCCAGCAGCTTGGGACTGGGGATACGGCGGACCCAGTACTTC. This encodes CASSLGLGIRRTQYF.

In its sample, this clonotype was seen a few times. The J gene is TRBJ2-1, the V gene TRBV12-3 or TRBV12-4, with 8 nucleotides matching TRBD2. The CDR3 has 15 residues. The trim removed 2 bases at V and 7 bases at J, leaving 7 bases unmatched. CDR3: CASSLISGIGNEQFF. CDR3 bases: TGTGCCAGCAGTTTAATTAGCGGGATAGGGAATGAGCAGTTCTTC.

This clonotype was recorded a few times. The chain carries TRBV2 and TRBJ2-5, with D possibly TRBD2 on 5 matching bases. The ends were cut back, 7 bases at V and 2 bases at J, with 17 bases in the middle. The CDR3 length is 15 residues. Germline V gives CDR1 SNHLY, CDR2 FYNNEI. CDR3 sequence (DNA): TGTGCCAGCATGCGCCCTAGGACTGCTCAAGAGACCCAGTACTTC. It yields the protein CASMRPRTAQETQYF.

CDR3 DNA: TGCAGCGCCCTAGTCTTAAGGTCAGGTCGATCCTACGAGCAGTACTTC. It translates to CSALVLRSGRSYEQYF. This chain joins TRBV29-1 and TRBJ2-7, with no clear D. This CDR3 spans 16 amino acids. The V gene's germline CDR1 is SQVTM and CDR2 ANQGSEA. The V end lost 7 bases, the J end lost 1 base, and 23 bases lay between the germline ends.

The chain uses TRBV20-1 and TRBJ2-3; 7 bases map to TRBD2. This CDR3 has 15 amino acids. Trimming took 3 bases from V and 3 from J; bases not matched to a gene: 9. Per germline, CDR1 DFQATT and CDR2 SNEGSKA (reference sequence). CDR3 in amino acids: CSASGAGARTDTQYF. DNA of the CDR3: TGCAGTGCTAGCGGGGCGGGAGCCAGGACAGATACGCAGTATTTT.

This clonotype was picked up many times. CDR3 sequence: CASTLVLAGGPDTQYF. In DNA, the CDR3 is TGTGCCAGCACCCTCGTCTTAGCGGGTGGTCCAGATACGCAGTATTTT. The genes are TRBV12-3 or TRBV12-4 and TRBJ2-3, with 7 bases identical to TRBD2. J lost 4 bases, V lost 7 bases, and 14 bases had no gene match. There are 16 residues in the CDR3.

This clonotype was detected a few times. This sequence joins TRBV30 and TRBJ2-2, with D unresolved. The germline V gene encodes CDR1 GTSNPN and CDR2 SVGIG (reference sequence). The V and J ends lost 6 bases and 0 bases respectively, with 8 bases between them. The CDR3 length is 13 residues. CDR3 loop: CACGSTNTGELFF. Written as DNA, the CDR3 is TGTGCCTGTGGGTCTACGAACACCGGGGAGCTGTTTTTT.

This clonotype was counted many times. The rearrangement joins TRBV5-1 to TRBJ2-1; TRBD2 is a possible D gene (5 bases). Trimming pared 6 bases from V and 0 bases from J, leaving 13 bases between. This CDR3 region has 15 residues. Germline V CDR1 and CDR2: SGHRS, YFSETQ. In DNA, the CDR3 is TGCGCCAGCAAAGGAGGAGAAAGCTCCTACAATGAGCAGTTCTTC. This sequence encodes CASKGGESSYNEQFF.

This clonotype was seen at least ten times. The chain links TRBV19 to TRBJ2-7; D gene unclear. Germline CDR1 LNHDA, CDR2 SQIVND (reference sequence). V was pared by 3 bases and J by 0 bases, with 12 bases between. The CDR3 extends over 15 amino acids. In DNA form, the CDR3 reads TGTGCCAGTAGTATGCCTGGCGGCACCTCCTACGAGCAGTACTTC. Its protein is CASSMPGGTSYEQYF.

This clonotype has only a few counts. V usage is TRBV27 and J usage is TRBJ2-1; 9 bases are a match to TRBD1. Germline lookup yields CDR1 MNHEY and CDR2 SMNVEV (reference sequence). The CDR3 contains 16 residues. After removal of 3 bases from V and 8 bases from J, the junction contained 11 bases not matched to a gene. The CDR3 is CASSFIRDRVKDEQFF. CDR3 nucleotides: TGTGCCAGCAGTTTCATCCGGGACAGGGTCAAGGATGAGCAGTTCTTC.

This clonotype was picked up many times. This sequence joins TRBV7-2 and TRBJ1-2, with no clear D. Germline V gene lookup returns CDR1 SGHTA and CDR2 FQGNSA. Trimming removed 5 bases at V and 3 bases at J, with 16 bases between. This CDR3 is built from 15 residues. DNA of the CDR3: TGTGCCAGCAGCCCCGAGTCCAGGCCCTACTATGGCTACACCTTC. Translating it yields CASSPESRPYYGYTF.

The V and J genes are TRBV11-2 and TRBJ2-3; D ambiguous. The V gene lost 1 base and the J gene lost 2 bases, with 10 bases spanning the gap. The CDR3 is made up of 15 amino acids. The germline V gene has CDR1 SGHAT and CDR2 FQNNGV. This CDR3 is CASSLGTSPTDTQYF. The CDR3 DNA is TGTGCCAGCAGCTTAGGCACAAGCCCCACAGATACGCAGTATTTT.

The chain joins TRBV5-1 to TRBJ1-1; TRBD1 aligns across 7 bases. Germline assignment: CDR1 SGHRS and CDR2 YFSETQ. The CDR3 length is 15 residues. V lost 4 bases, J lost 1 base, and 7 bases stayed unmatched. The CDR3 reads CASSLSGGRNTEAFF. The CDR3 DNA reads as TGCGCCAGCAGCCTCTCAGGGGGACGGAACACTGAAGCTTTCTTT.

This clonotype was found many times. This chain links TRBV6-5 with TRBJ2-7; D call uncertain. Trimming removed 0 bases at V and 3 bases at J, with 6 bases between. The CDR3 has 13 residues. Germline V gene lookup returns CDR1 MNHEY and CDR2 SVGAGI. CDR3: CASSYSADYEQYF. CDR3 nucleotide sequence: TGTGCCAGCAGTTACTCGGCGGACTACGAGCAGTACTTC.

The rearrangement joins TRBV6-6 to TRBJ1-2, with TRBD1 matching 8 bases. CDR1 is MNHNY, CDR2 SVGAGI, per germline (reference sequence). The CDR3 loop spans 14 amino acids. Trimming took 6 bases from V and 4 from J; bases not matched to a gene: 7. As DNA, the CDR3 is TGTGCCAGCAGCAGTTCAGGGGGCATCTATGGCTACACCTTC. It specifies CASSSSGGIYGYTF.

The gene calls are TRBV20-1 and TRBJ2-5; D is undetermined. CDR1 DFQATT and CDR2 SNEGSKA come from the germline V gene (reference sequence). Trimming pared 3 bases from V and 5 bases from J, leaving 7 bases between. The CDR3 loop spans 11 amino acids. In DNA, the CDR3 is TGCAGTGCTAGTGCCCCTGAGACCCAGTACTTC. Translated, it gives CSASAPETQYF.

The chain carries TRBV3-1 and TRBJ2-1; no clear D gene. CDR3 length: 13 residues. Germline values: CDR1 LGHDT, CDR2 YNNKEL (reference sequence). V was shortened by 5 bases and J by 6 bases, with 11 bases between the two germline ends. In DNA form, the CDR3 reads TGTGCCAGCAGCACGAGCTCCGTCAATGAGCAGTTCTTC. As protein: CASSTSSVNEQFF.